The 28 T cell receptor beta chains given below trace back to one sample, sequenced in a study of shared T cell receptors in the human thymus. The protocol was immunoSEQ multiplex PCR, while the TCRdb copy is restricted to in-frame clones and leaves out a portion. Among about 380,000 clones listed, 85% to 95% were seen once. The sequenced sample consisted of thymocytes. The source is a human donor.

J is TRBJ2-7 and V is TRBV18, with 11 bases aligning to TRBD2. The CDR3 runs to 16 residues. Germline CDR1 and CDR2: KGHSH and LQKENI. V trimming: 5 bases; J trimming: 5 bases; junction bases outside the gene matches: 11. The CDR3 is CASSGKTSGSGNEQYF. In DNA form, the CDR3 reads TGTGCCAGCTCAGGTAAAACTAGCGGGAGTGGCAACGAGCAGTACTTC.

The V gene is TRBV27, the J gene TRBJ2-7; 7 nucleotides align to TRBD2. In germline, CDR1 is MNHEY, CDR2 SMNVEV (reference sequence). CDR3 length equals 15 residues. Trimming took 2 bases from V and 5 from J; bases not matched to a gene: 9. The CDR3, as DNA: TGTGCCAGCAGTTTAACGGGACTACTAGAAGACGAGCAGTACTTC. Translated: CASSLTGLLEDEQYF.

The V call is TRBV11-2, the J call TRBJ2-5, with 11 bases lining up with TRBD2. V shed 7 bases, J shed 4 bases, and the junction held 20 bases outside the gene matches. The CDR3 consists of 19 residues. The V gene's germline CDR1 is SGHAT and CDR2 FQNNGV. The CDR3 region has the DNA TGTGCCAGCACCCCGAGCTTTCATCCTCTAGCGGGAGGTGGAGAGACCCAGTACTTC. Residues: CASTPSFHPLAGGGETQYF.

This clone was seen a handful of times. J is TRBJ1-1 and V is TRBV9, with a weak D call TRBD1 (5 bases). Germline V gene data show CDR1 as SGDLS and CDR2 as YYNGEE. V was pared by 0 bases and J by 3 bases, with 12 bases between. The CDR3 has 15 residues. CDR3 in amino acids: CASSVVEGGDTEAFF. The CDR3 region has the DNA TGTGCCAGCAGCGTAGTGGAAGGAGGGGACACTGAAGCTTTCTTT.

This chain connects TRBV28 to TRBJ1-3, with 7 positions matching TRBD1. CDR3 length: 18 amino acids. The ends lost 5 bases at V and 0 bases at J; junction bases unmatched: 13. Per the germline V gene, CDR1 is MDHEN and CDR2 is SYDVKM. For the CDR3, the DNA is TGTGCCAGCAGTCCCGGGACAGACCAAAAAAACTCTGGAAACACCATATATTTT. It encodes CASSPGTDQKNSGNTIYF.

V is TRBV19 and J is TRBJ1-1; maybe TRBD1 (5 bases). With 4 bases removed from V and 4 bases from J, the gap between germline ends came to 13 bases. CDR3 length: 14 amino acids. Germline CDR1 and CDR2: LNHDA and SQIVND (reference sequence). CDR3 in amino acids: CASSTPLGVTEAFF. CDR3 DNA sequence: TGTGCCAGTAGTACCCCATTAGGGGTCACTGAAGCTTTCTTT.

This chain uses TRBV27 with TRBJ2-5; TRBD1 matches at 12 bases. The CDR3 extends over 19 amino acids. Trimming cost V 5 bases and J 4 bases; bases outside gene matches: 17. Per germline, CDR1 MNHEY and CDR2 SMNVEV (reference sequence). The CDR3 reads CASSPRTGQGAPLGETQYF. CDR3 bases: TGTGCCAGCAGTCCTCGAACGGGACAGGGGGCGCCTCTTGGAGAGACCCAGTACTTC.

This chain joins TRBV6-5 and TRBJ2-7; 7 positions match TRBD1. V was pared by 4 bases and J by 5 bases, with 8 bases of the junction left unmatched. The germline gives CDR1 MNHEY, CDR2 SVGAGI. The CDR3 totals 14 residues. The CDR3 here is CASSSRQGFHEQYF. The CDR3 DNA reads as TGTGCCAGCAGTTCGCGACAGGGTTTCCACGAGCAGTACTTC.

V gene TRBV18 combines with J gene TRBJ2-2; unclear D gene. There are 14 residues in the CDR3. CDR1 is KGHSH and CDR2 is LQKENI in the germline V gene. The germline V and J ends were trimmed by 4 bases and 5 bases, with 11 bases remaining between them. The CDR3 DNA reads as TGTGCCAGCTCACAGATTTTGATGACCGGGGAGCTGTTTTTT. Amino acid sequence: CASSQILMTGELFF.

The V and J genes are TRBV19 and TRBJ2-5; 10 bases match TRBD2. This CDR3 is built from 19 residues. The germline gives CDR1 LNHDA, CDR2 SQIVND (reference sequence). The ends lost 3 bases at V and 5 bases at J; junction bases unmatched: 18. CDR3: CASSIRLAGASAGRETQYF. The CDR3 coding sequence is TGTGCCAGTAGTATTCGGCTAGCGGGAGCGTCCGCAGGTAGGGAGACCCAGTACTTC.

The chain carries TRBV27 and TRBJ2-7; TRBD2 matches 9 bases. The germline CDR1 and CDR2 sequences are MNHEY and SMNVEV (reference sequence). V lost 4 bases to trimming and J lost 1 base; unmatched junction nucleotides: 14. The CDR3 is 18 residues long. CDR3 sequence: CASSSAPWRGRASYEQYF. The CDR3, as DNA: TGTGCCAGCAGTTCCGCCCCCTGGCGCGGGAGGGCTTCCTACGAGCAGTACTTC.

CDR3 amino acids: CASSIEARPNEKLFF. CDR3 DNA: TGTGCCAGTAGTATAGAAGCCAGACCAAATGAAAAACTGTTTTTT. The chain is built from TRBV19 and TRBJ1-4; D is ambiguous. Between the trimmed V and J ends, which lost 0 bases and 5 bases, there was a span of 10 bases. CDR3 length: 15 residues. Germline CDR1 LNHDA, CDR2 SQIVND (reference sequence).

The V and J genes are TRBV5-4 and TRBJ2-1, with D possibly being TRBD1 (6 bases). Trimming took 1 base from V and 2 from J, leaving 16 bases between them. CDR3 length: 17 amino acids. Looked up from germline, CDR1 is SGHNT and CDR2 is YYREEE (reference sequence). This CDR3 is CASSLRGRRETYNEQFF. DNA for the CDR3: TGTGCCAGCAGCTTGAGGGGGAGACGGGAAACCTACAATGAGCAGTTCTTC.

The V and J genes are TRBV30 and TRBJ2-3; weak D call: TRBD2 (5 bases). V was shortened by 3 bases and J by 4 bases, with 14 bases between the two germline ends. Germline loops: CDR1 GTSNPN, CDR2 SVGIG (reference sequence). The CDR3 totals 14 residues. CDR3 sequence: CAWRILERADTQYF. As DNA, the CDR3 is TGTGCCTGGAGAATTTTAGAGAGGGCAGATACGCAGTATTTT.

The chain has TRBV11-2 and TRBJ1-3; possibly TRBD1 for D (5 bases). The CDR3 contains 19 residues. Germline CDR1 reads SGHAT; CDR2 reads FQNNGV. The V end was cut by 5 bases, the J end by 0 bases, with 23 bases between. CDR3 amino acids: CASSHPLGLPPLSGNTIYF. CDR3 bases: TGTGCCAGCAGCCACCCCCTGGGGCTCCCCCCCCTCTCTGGAAACACCATATATTTT.

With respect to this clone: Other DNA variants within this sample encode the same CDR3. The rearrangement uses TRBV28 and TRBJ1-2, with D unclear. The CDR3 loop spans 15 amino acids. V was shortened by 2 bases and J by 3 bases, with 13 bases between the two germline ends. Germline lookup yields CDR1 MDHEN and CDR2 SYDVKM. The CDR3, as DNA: TGTGCCAGCAGTTTAAGGCCAGGAGGATACTATGGCTACACCTTC. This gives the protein CASSLRPGGYYGYTF.

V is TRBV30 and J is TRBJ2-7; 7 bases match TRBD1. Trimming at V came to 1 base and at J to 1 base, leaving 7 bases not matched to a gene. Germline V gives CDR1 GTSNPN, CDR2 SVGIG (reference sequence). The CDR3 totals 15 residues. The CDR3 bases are TGTGCCTGGAGTGGTCCGGGACAGCATTCCTACGAGCAGTACTTC. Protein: CAWSGPGQHSYEQYF.

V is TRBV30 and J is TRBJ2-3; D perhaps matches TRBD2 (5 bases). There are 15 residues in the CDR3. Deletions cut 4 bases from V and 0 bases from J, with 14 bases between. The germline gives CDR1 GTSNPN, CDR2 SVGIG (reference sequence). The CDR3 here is CAWIVARTSTDTQYF. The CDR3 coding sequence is TGTGCCTGGATCGTTGCCAGGACTAGCACAGATACGCAGTATTTT.

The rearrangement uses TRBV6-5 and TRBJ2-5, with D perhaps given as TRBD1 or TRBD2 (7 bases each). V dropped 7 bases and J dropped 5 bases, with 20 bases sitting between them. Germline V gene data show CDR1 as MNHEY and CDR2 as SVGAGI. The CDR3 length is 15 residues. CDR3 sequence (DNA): TGTGCCAGCACCCAGAGGGAGGGGGCGGGGGAGACCCAGTACTTC. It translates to CASTQREGAGETQYF.

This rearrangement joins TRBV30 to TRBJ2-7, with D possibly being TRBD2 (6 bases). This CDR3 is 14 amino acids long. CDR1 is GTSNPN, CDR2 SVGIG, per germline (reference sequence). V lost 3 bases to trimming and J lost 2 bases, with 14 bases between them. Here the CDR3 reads CAWSKGGPPYEQYF. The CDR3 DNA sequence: TGTGCCTGGAGCAAAGGAGGGCCCCCCTACGAGCAGTACTTC.

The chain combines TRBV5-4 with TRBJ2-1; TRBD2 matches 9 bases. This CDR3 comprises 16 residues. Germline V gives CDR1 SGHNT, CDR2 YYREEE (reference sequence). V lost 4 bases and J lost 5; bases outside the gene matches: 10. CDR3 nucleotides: TGTGCCAGCAGCCCTGAAGGGGGCGGGAGGGACAATGAGCAGTTCTTC. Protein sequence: CASSPEGGGRDNEQFF.

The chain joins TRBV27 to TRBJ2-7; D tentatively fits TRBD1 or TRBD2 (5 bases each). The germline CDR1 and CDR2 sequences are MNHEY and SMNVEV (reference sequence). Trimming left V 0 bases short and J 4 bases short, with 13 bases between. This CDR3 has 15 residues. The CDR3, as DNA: TGTGCCAGCAGTTTATCATTTGGGGGTAGGTACGAGCAGTACTTC. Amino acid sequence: CASSLSFGGRYEQYF.

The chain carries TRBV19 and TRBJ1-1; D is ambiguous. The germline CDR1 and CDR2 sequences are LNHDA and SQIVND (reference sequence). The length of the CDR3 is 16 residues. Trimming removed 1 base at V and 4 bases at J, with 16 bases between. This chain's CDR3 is CASSIVGPLAPTEAFF. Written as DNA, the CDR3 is TGTGCCAGTAGTATAGTAGGGCCCCTCGCCCCCACTGAAGCTTTCTTT.

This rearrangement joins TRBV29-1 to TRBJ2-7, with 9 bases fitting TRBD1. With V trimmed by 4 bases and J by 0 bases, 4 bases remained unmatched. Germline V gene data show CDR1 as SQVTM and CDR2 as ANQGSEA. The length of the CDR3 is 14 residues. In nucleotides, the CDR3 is TGCAGCGTTGTGGGACAGGGAGGCTCCTACGAGCAGTACTTC. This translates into CSVVGQGGSYEQYF.

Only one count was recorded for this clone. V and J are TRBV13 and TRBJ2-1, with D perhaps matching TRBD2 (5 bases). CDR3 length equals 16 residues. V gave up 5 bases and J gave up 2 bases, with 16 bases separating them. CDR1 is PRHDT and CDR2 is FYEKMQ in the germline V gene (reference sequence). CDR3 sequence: CASSAYERCTYNEQFF. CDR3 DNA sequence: TGTGCCAGCAGCGCCTATGAGCGGTGTACCTACAATGAGCAGTTCTTC.

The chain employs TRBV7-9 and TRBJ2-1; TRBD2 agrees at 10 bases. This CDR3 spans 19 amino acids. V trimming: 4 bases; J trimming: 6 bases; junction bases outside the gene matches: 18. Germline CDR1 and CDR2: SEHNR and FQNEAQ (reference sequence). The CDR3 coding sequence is TGTGCCAGCAGCTCAACCTCTATCGACCCGGGACTAGCGATCAATGAGCAGTTCTTC. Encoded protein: CASSSTSIDPGLAINEQFF.

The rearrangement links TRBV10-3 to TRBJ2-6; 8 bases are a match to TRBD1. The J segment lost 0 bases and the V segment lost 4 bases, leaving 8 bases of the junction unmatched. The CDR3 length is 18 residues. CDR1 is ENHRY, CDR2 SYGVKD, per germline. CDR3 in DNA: TGTGCCATCAGTGCCTACAGGGGGGAACGCTCTGGGGCCAACGTCCTGACTTTC. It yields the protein CAISAYRGERSGANVLTF.

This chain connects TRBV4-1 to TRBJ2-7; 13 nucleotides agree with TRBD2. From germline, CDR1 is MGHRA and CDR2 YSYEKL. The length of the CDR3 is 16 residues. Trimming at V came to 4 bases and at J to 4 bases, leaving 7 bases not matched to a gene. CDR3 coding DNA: TGCGCCAGCAGCCCTAGGACTAGCGGGAGTGGGTACGAGCAGTACTTC. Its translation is CASSPRTSGSGYEQYF.